The clone carrying this T cell receptor beta chain was found a few times. The target antigen is unknown. This sample was included in a study of identical twins. Study-wide results and limits: Excess low generation probability was seen in twin-shared out-of-frame alpha sequences. Excess sharing between twins was weaker in beta out-of-frame sequences. Analyses of zero insertions could be partly confounded by invariant MAIT and iNKT cells.

V lost 1 base and J lost 0, with 7 bases in between. The CDR3 consists of 15 residues. Carrying unique molecular identifiers, the cDNA also gained a universal primer site through template switching. Each CDR3 protein gets one entry after TCRdb re-called the 5' RACE reads with MiXCR. The repertoire holds around 530,000 distinct CDR3 sequences, with over 12% as singletons. The sample was also linked to a second study, of yellow fever vaccine responses in identical twins.

The origin of this receptor is a woman aged 18-29 years in good health. The chain employs TRBV12-3 or TRBV12-4 and TRBJ1-3; D not resolved. The sequenced sample was CD4+ T cells sorted from blood. CDR3 in DNA: TGTGCCAGCAGTTTAGATCAAAGCTCTGGAAACACCATATATTTT. Amino acid sequence: CASSLDQSSGNTIYF.